Below, 15 T cell receptor beta chains from the same sample are listed, as sequenced in a study of OX40 agonist ivuxolimab in advanced cancers. Assay: immunoSEQ multiplex PCR; the TCRdb copy retains only in-frame clones and omits some. The repertoire consists of roughly 120,000 clones, with 75% to 90% occurring once and the leading ten covering around 0.55%. The sequenced sample was CD4+ or CD8+ T cells sorted from blood, obtained in a trial of the OX40 agonist ivuxolimab. These TCRs come from an adult with an advanced solid tumor such as melanoma, head and neck, liver or kidney cancer.

This rearrangement joins TRBV19 to TRBJ1-5; D is unresolved. The CDR3 is 14 amino acids. With 3 bases removed from V and 7 bases from J, the gap between germline ends came to 13 bases. The germline gives CDR1 LNHDA, CDR2 SQIVND (reference sequence). The CDR3 is CASSMLGGGQPQHF. The DNA for the CDR3 is TGTGCCAGTAGTATGTTAGGAGGAGGGCAGCCCCAGCATTTT.

J is TRBJ2-7 and V is TRBV6-1; 7 bases are shared with TRBD1. Germline V gives CDR1 MNHNS, CDR2 SASEGT. This CDR3 is 15 amino acids long. J gave up 2 bases and V 1 base, and 5 bases lay outside the gene matches. The CDR3 region has the DNA TGTGCCAGCAGTGAAGTGATGACAGGGCCCTACGAGCAGTACTTC. Amino acids: CASSEVMTGPYEQYF.

The chain links TRBV9 to TRBJ2-3; TRBD2 aligns across 7 bases. The CDR3 spans 15 residues. V was clipped by 2 bases and J by 0 bases; unmatched bases: 3. Germline CDR1 and CDR2: SGDLS and YYNGEE. In DNA form, the CDR3 reads TGTGCCAGCAGCGTGAAAGCGGGGAGCACAGATACGCAGTATTTT. Its protein product is CASSVKAGSTDTQYF.

This CDR3 is CASSPTSNTGELFF. CDR3 nucleotide sequence: TGTGCCAGCAGCCCGACCTCAAACACCGGGGAGCTGTTTTTT. The rearrangement joins TRBV7-6 to TRBJ2-2; D remains unclear. Trimming pared 5 bases from V and 2 bases from J, leaving 9 bases between. The CDR3 totals 14 residues. The germline V gene encodes CDR1 SGHVS and CDR2 FNYEAQ.

The V gene is TRBV7-9, the J gene TRBJ1-6; weak D call: TRBD1 (5 bases). The germline V gene encodes CDR1 SEHNR and CDR2 FQNEAQ (reference sequence). Trimming pared 1 base from V and 3 bases from J, leaving 7 bases between. There are 15 residues in the CDR3. The CDR3 region is CASSLGGGYNSPLHF. The CDR3 DNA sequence: TGTGCCAGCAGCTTAGGGGGGGGCTATAATTCACCCCTCCACTTT.

The chain is built from TRBV30 and TRBJ1-4, with 7 bases that match TRBD1. Per the germline V gene, CDR1 is GTSNPN and CDR2 is SVGIG (reference sequence). This CDR3 region has 15 residues. The J segment lost 9 bases and the V segment lost 1 base, leaving 11 bases of the junction unmatched. CDR3 coding DNA: TGTGCCTGGAGTGCTGGGACAGCCACTACCAAAAAACTGTTTTTT. Translation gives CAWSAGTATTKKLFF.

The V gene is TRBV6-5, the J gene TRBJ1-2, with D possibly matching TRBD1 (5 bases). V was trimmed by 7 bases and J by 5 bases, leaving 17 bases between them. CDR1 is MNHEY and CDR2 is SVGAGI in the germline V gene. This CDR3 has 14 residues. CDR3 coding DNA: TGTGCCAGCACCCGGGCCCTGGGGCCTTATGGCTACACCTTC. Amino acid sequence: CASTRALGPYGYTF.

The rearrangement uses TRBV7-8 and TRBJ2-1; possible D gene TRBD2, 6 bases. Germline-derived CDR1 and CDR2 are SGHVS and FQNEAQ. The CDR3 totals 16 residues. Trimming left V 1 base short and J 5 bases short, with 15 bases between. The CDR3 is CASSLGRGRGDNEQFF. The CDR3 DNA reads as TGTGCCAGCAGCTTAGGGCGGGGCCGGGGCGACAATGAGCAGTTCTTC.

The J gene is TRBJ1-5, the V gene TRBV5-1; D remains ambiguous. This CDR3 region has 15 residues. Germline values: CDR1 SGHRS, CDR2 YFSETQ. V was cut by 1 base and J by 2 bases, with 10 bases left in between. CDR3 DNA sequence: TGCGCCAGCAGCTTGAGTGGTGAGGGCAATCAGCCCCAGCATTTT. It codes for CASSLSGEGNQPQHF. The whole variable domain, filled in from reference TRBV5-1 and TRBJ1-5, reads KAGVTQTPRYLIKTRGQQVTLSCSPISGHRSVSWYQQTPGQGLQFLFEYFSETQRNKGNFPGRFSGRQFSNSRSEMNVSTLELGDSALYLCASSLSGEGNQPQHFGDGTRLSIL.

The chain carries TRBV5-1 and TRBJ2-5, with 8 bases matching TRBD1. The ends lost 4 bases at V and 5 bases at J; junction bases unmatched: 10. Per the germline V gene, CDR1 is SGHRS and CDR2 is YFSETQ. The CDR3 consists of 15 residues. The CDR3 DNA reads as TGCGCCAGCAGCCTCGGACAGGGAGGAGTGGAGACCCAGTACTTC. Translated, it gives CASSLGQGGVETQYF.

V and J are TRBV27 and TRBJ2-2, with 10 bases identical to TRBD1. The CDR3 covers 15 residues. Germline V gene data show CDR1 as MNHEY and CDR2 as SMNVEV (reference sequence). V lost 11 bases and J lost 5; bases outside the gene matches: 11. The CDR3 here is CAGSRPGQGTGELFF. CDR3 DNA: TGTGCCGGCTCGCGGCCGGGACAGGGGACCGGGGAGCTGTTTTTT.

This chain connects TRBV7-2 to TRBJ1-1; the D is unclear. V lost 1 base, J lost 2 bases, and 5 bases lay in between. From germline, CDR1 is SGHTA and CDR2 FQGNSA. There are 13 residues in the CDR3. The CDR3 nucleotides are TGTGCCAGCAGCTTAGTCGATAACACTGAAGCTTTCTTT. Protein product: CASSLVDNTEAFF.

The chain's CDR3 is CASSSRGSGGYNEQFF. CDR3 DNA: TGTGCCAGCAGCTCTAGAGGTAGCGGGGGATACAATGAGCAGTTCTTC. The rearrangement joins TRBV7-6 to TRBJ2-1, with TRBD2 identical over 9 bases. CDR1 is SGHVS, CDR2 FNYEAQ, per germline. The V and J ends lost 4 bases and 4 bases, in that order; junction bases with no gene match: 8. CDR3 length: 16 amino acids.

The chain links TRBV5-1 to TRBJ2-5, with TRBD1 matching 8 bases. The J call is doubtful: the DNA matches TRBJ2-7 better. The CDR3 length is 15 residues. The V gene's germline CDR1 is SGHRS and CDR2 YFSETQ. The CDR3 coding sequence is TGCGCCAGCAGCATTCGACAGGGGAGCTCCTACGAGCAGTACTTC. It codes for CASSIRQGSSYEQYF.

This chain joins TRBV5-1 and TRBJ2-4, with D perhaps matching TRBD2 (6 bases). The germline V and J ends were trimmed by 0 bases and 6 bases, with 10 bases remaining between them. This CDR3 is 14 amino acids long. Germline CDR1 SGHRS, CDR2 YFSETQ. In DNA, the CDR3 is TGCGCCAGCAGCTTGGATGGACTACTAAACATTCAGTACTTC. Amino acids: CASSLDGLLNIQYF. Looking up the rest from reference TRBV5-1 and TRBJ2-4 gives the full variable domain: KAGVTQTPRYLIKTRGQQVTLSCSPISGHRSVSWYQQTPGQGLQFLFEYFSETQRNKGNFPGRFSGRQFSNSRSEMNVSTLELGDSALYLCASSLDGLLNIQYFGAGTRLSVL.